The sequence of this TCR beta chain was determined in a study of blood T cell repertoires in COVID-19. Study overall: Sample material is recorded as cDNA or gDNA derived from T cells, B-cell-depleted T cells, or PBMCs.

The V end lost 6 bases, the J end lost 7 bases, and 9 bases lay between the germline ends. Germline CDR1 reads MNHEY; CDR2 reads SVGAGI. CDR3 length: 12 residues. Some clones are missing from TCRdb's copy, which holds only in-frame ones; the method was immunoSEQ multiplex PCR. Of around 250,000 clones in the sample, 75% to 90% were seen once. The rearrangement uses TRBV6-5 and TRBJ1-4; D is uncertain. This sequence originates from a woman in her thirties or forties who had recovered from COVID-19. Specimen: peripheral blood. For the CDR3, the DNA is TGTGCCAGCAGGGCAGGTAGTGAAAAACTGTTTTTT. It yields the protein CASRAGSEKLFF.